These 25 T cell receptor beta chains share one sample of origin, sequenced in a study of cytomegalovirus exposure and HLA in healthy donors. With 60 Vbeta and 13 Jbeta primers, the PCR was carried out. TCRdb keeps only in-frame clones here, not all; method: immunoSEQ multiplex PCR. Among around 130,000 clones listed, about 70% were seen once. What was sequenced was PBMCs. The source of these receptors is a woman between 35 and 50 years old in good health and CMV-seropositive.

The V gene is TRBV5-1, the J gene TRBJ2-7; D is possibly TRBD2 (6 bases). The CDR3 totals 14 residues. Germline CDR1 is SGHRS and CDR2 is YFSETQ. V gave up 4 bases and J gave up 2 bases, with 13 bases separating them. The CDR3 DNA follows: TGCGCCAGCAGCCGCGGCGGGGAGGCCTACGAGCAGTACTTC. It codes for CASSRGGEAYEQYF.

This clone was recorded a few times. This chain connects TRBV6-1 to TRBJ1-2; D remains ambiguous. Germline loops: CDR1 MNHNS, CDR2 SASEGT. This CDR3 region has 17 residues. Trimming took off 3 bases at V and 9 bases at J, with 26 bases between the two ends. The CDR3 DNA sequence: TGTGCCAGCAGTGACTTGGGAGGGCCCCAATTATGGTCGAGCTACACCTTC. Residues: CASSDLGGPQLWSSYTF.

The CDR3 sequence: CASRFTGIGTEAFF. The CDR3 DNA follows: TGTGCCAGCAGGTTTACAGGGATCGGCACTGAAGCTTTCTTT. J is TRBJ1-1 and V is TRBV28; weak D call: TRBD1 (6 bases). Trimming took off 6 bases at V and 4 bases at J, with 15 bases between the two ends. CDR3 length equals 14 residues. CDR1 MDHEN and CDR2 SYDVKM come from the germline V gene.

The chain links TRBV19 to TRBJ1-2; 7 bases are shared with TRBD1. Germline values: CDR1 LNHDA, CDR2 SQIVND (reference sequence). The CDR3 consists of 16 residues. After removal of 6 bases from V and 7 bases from J, the junction contained 17 bases not matched to a gene. In DNA form, the CDR3 reads TGTGCCAGTAGGAAACGGGAACAGGGGACGCGAGTTGGCTACACCTTC. Translating it yields CASRKREQGTRVGYTF.

The CDR3 loop reads CSVFGQKNTEAFF. In nucleotides, the CDR3 is TGCAGCGTATTTGGCCAAAAGAATACTGAAGCTTTCTTT. V and J are TRBV29-1 and TRBJ1-1; no clear D. This CDR3 has 13 residues. From germline, CDR1 is SQVTM and CDR2 ANQGSEA. V was pared by 6 bases and J by 5 bases, with 16 bases between.

This sequence joins TRBV9 and TRBJ2-5; 11 nucleotides line up with TRBD2. V dropped 4 bases and J dropped 5; count of bases not matched to a gene: 4. In germline, CDR1 is SGDLS, CDR2 YYNGEE. The CDR3 length is 14 residues. CDR3 coding DNA: TGTGCCAGCAGCCCGACTAGCGGGACTGAGACCCAGTACTTC. Its protein product is CASSPTSGTETQYF.

This chain uses TRBV4-1 with TRBJ2-2; 9 positions agree with TRBD1. V shed 4 bases, J shed 4 bases, and the junction held 7 bases outside the gene matches. Germline V CDR1 and CDR2: MGHRA, YSYEKL. The CDR3 consists of 16 residues. The CDR3 region is CASSRFGTGTTGELFF. CDR3 sequence (DNA): TGCGCCAGCAGCCGGTTTGGGACAGGGACCACCGGGGAGCTGTTTTTT.

The chain uses TRBV5-1 and TRBJ2-6; TRBD1 might be the D (6 bases). V was cut by 4 bases and J by 0 bases, with 11 bases left in between. The CDR3 is 16 amino acids. Germline CDR1 reads SGHRS; CDR2 reads YFSETQ. The CDR3 sequence is CASSPGQNSGANVLTF. Written as DNA, the CDR3 is TGCGCCAGCAGCCCCGGACAGAACTCTGGGGCCAACGTCCTGACTTTC.

The chain combines TRBV7-8 with TRBJ1-5; D may be TRBD1 (5 bases). In germline, CDR1 is SGHVS, CDR2 FQNEAQ. V was trimmed by 0 bases and J by 0 bases, leaving 6 bases between them. The CDR3 covers 15 residues. CDR3 bases: TGTGCCAGCAGCTTAGCCAGGGCTAGCAATCAGCCCCAGCATTTT. It is translated as CASSLARASNQPQHF.

The chain couples TRBV11-1 to TRBJ2-1, with a weak D call TRBD2 (5 bases). The germline V and J ends were trimmed by 1 base and 0 bases, with 16 bases remaining between them. The CDR3 contains 18 residues. CDR1 and CDR2 from the germline V gene are SGHAT and FQDESV (reference sequence). In DNA form, the CDR3 reads TGTGCCAGCAGCTTAGGCCAGGTTAGCGTAAGCTCCTACAATGAGCAGTTCTTC. As protein: CASSLGQVSVSSYNEQFF.

This clone came up once. The rearrangement joins TRBV4-2 to TRBJ2-7; D gene ambiguous. Deletions cut 0 bases from V and 5 bases from J, with 14 bases between. Germline V gene lookup returns CDR1 LGHNA and CDR2 YNFKEQ. The CDR3 contains 15 residues. The CDR3, as DNA: TGTGCCAGCAGCCAAGAGGGCTTTTACGGAAACGAGCAGTACTTC. It specifies CASSQEGFYGNEQYF.

This clone was detected once. The chain uses TRBV5-1 and TRBJ1-2; TRBD1 matches 8 bases. This CDR3 comprises 14 residues. The V gene end was trimmed by 1 base and the J gene end by 7 bases; junction bases not matched to a gene: 6. Germline V gene data show CDR1 as SGHRS and CDR2 as YFSETQ. In nucleotides, the CDR3 is TGCGCCAGCAGCTTGCTCCAGGGGGCGGTTGGCTACACCTTC. It encodes CASSLLQGAVGYTF.

Details on this clone: Within the sample, other DNA sequences also encode this same CDR3. The V call is TRBV19, the J call TRBJ1-2, with D hard to call. The CDR3 runs to 14 residues. Per the germline V gene, CDR1 is LNHDA and CDR2 is SQIVND (reference sequence). Trimming shortened V by 1 base and J by 8 bases, and 14 bases separated the two germline ends. The CDR3 loop reads CASSIAGIVEGYTF. The DNA of the CDR3 is TGTGCCAGTAGTATAGCGGGAATCGTGGAAGGCTACACCTTC. The entire variable domain, with the rest obtained from reference TRBV19 and TRBJ1-2, is as follows: DGGITQSPKYLFRKEGQNVTLSCEQNLNHDAMYWYRQDPGQGLRLIYYSQIVNDFQKGDIAEGYSVSREKKESFPLTVTSAQKNPTAFYLCASSIAGIVEGYTFGSGTRLTVV.

The chain has TRBV4-2 and TRBJ1-5, with a tentative D call TRBD1 (6 bases). CDR1 and CDR2 from the germline V gene are LGHNA and YNFKEQ. V dropped 5 bases and J dropped 7 bases, with 18 bases sitting between them. CDR3 size: 15 residues. CDR3 coding DNA: TGTGCCAGCAGCGCCAAGGGGGGGGCAGGGCAGCCCCAGCATTTT. Translating gives CASSAKGGAGQPQHF.

The rearrangement links TRBV7-9 to TRBJ1-1; no reliable D call. This CDR3 region has 11 residues. V lost 8 bases to trimming and J lost 5 bases, with 9 bases between them. Germline V gene data show CDR1 as SEHNR and CDR2 as FQNEAQ (reference sequence). Here the CDR3 DNA reads TGTGCCAGCTCCCGTCTTACTGAAGCTTTCTTT. Its translation: CASSRLTEAFF.

The chain has TRBV5-1 and TRBJ2-1, with TRBD1 identical over 7 bases. This CDR3 spans 13 amino acids. V was pared by 3 bases and J by 7 bases, with 4 bases of the junction left unmatched. Germline V gene data show CDR1 as SGHRS and CDR2 as YFSETQ. This CDR3 is CASSYQTGNEQFF. CDR3 sequence (DNA): TGCGCCAGCAGCTACCAGACAGGGAATGAGCAGTTCTTC.

This clone was seen more than once but under ten times. The CDR3 reads CASTPIAGDSGEQFF. The DNA of the CDR3 is TGTGCCAGCACCCCTATAGCGGGAGATTCCGGTGAGCAGTTCTTC. The chain uses TRBV6-5 and TRBJ2-1, with 9 bases lining up with TRBD2. The length of the CDR3 is 15 residues. The ends lost 7 bases at V and 9 bases at J; junction bases unmatched: 13. From germline, CDR1 is MNHEY and CDR2 SVGAGI.

Notes on this clone: Within the sample, other DNA sequences also encode this same CDR3. The gene calls are TRBV9 and TRBJ1-1; tentatively, D is TRBD1 (5 bases). Trimming left V 0 bases short and J 6 bases short, with 12 bases between. CDR3 length: 14 amino acids. Germline CDR1 is SGDLS and CDR2 is YYNGEE. The CDR3: CASSVAGTNAEAFF. CDR3 DNA sequence: TGTGCCAGCAGCGTAGCGGGGACTAACGCTGAAGCTTTCTTT.

The rearrangement joins TRBV28 to TRBJ1-5; weak D call: TRBD1 (6 bases). CDR1 is MDHEN, CDR2 SYDVKM, per germline. The CDR3 covers 14 residues. Deletions cut 6 bases from V and 1 base from J, with 10 bases between. The CDR3 coding sequence is TGTGCCAGCAGCCGAGACAGGAGCAATCAGCCCCAGCATTTT. Amino acid sequence: CASSRDRSNQPQHF.

V and J are TRBV7-2 and TRBJ2-1; TRBD2 matches 8 bases. The CDR3 is made up of 16 amino acids. The germline V gene has CDR1 SGHTA and CDR2 FQGNSA. V lost 5 bases and J lost 10; bases outside the gene matches: 16. This CDR3 is CASSLLGGALPGEQFF. The CDR3 DNA reads TGTGCCAGCAGCCTCCTCGGGGGGGCCCTCCCGGGGGAGCAGTTCTTC.

In its sample, this clone was seen a few times. The chain has TRBV5-6 and TRBJ2-3, with 9 positions matching TRBD1. Trimming cost V 0 bases and J 1 base; bases outside gene matches: 6. Germline V CDR1 and CDR2: SGHDT, YYEEEE. The CDR3 totals 17 residues. The CDR3 DNA sequence: TGTGCCAGCAGCTTGGAGGACAGGGGATACGGCACAGATACGCAGTATTTT. This translates into CASSLEDRGYGTDTQYF.

V and J are TRBV7-9 and TRBJ2-3; TRBD1 aligns across 9 bases. From germline, CDR1 is SEHNR and CDR2 FQNEAQ (reference sequence). This CDR3 has 15 amino acids. J lost 0 bases, V lost 5 bases, and 3 bases had no gene match. The CDR3 DNA follows: TGTGCCAGCAGCGGTGGACAGGGGAGCACAGATACGCAGTATTTT. Translated, it gives CASSGGQGSTDTQYF.

The rearrangement joins TRBV7-8 to TRBJ1-1; tentatively, D is TRBD1 (5 bases). This CDR3 is built from 15 residues. V dropped 5 bases and J dropped 1 base, with 14 bases sitting between them. The germline gives CDR1 SGHVS, CDR2 FQNEAQ. For the CDR3, the DNA is TGTGCCAGCAGCCATGACAGAGACCGGAACACTGAAGCTTTCTTT. Protein: CASSHDRDRNTEAFF.

This chain connects TRBV28 to TRBJ2-7; TRBD2 aligns across 12 bases. Per germline, CDR1 MDHEN and CDR2 SYDVKM. V gave up 6 bases and J gave up 11 bases; unmatched junction bases: 11. The CDR3 contains 14 residues. Here the CDR3 DNA reads TGTGCCAGCAGGAGGCCTCTGACTAGCGGGAGCGAGTACTTC. This sequence encodes CASRRPLTSGSEYF. The full variable domain, completed using reference TRBV28 and TRBJ2-7, is DVKVTQSSRYLVKRTGEKVFLECVQDMDHENMFWYRQDPGLGLRLIYFSYDVKMKEKGDIPEGYSVSREKKERFSLILESASTNQTSMYLCASRRPLTSGSEYFGPGTRLTVT.

The CDR3, as DNA: TGTGCCACCAGCAGAGACGGAGACTCTGGAAACACCATATATTTT. It specifies CATSRDGDSGNTIYF. V usage is TRBV15 and J usage is TRBJ1-3; D is unclear. This CDR3 is built from 15 residues. Trimming took 0 bases from V and 0 from J, leaving 6 bases between them. Germline V gene data show CDR1 as LNHNV and CDR2 as YYDKDF (reference sequence).